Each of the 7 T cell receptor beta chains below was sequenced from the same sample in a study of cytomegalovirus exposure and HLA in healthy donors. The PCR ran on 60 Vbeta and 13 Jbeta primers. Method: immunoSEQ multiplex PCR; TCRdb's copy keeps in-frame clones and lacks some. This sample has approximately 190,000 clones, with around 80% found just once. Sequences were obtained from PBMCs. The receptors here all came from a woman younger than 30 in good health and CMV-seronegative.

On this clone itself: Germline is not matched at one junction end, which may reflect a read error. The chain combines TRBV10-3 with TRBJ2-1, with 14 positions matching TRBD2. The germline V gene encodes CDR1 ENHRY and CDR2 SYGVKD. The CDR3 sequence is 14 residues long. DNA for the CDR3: TGTGCCAGCAGTGGGACTAGCGGGAGTGATGAGCAGTTCTTC. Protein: CASSGTSGSDEQFF.

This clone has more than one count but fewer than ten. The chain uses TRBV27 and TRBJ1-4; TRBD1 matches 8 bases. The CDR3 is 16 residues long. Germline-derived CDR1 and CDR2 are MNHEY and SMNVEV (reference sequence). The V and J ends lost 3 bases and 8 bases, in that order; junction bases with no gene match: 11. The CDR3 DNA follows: TGTGCCAGCAGTTTCTTCTCCAGGGGGCGCCGGGAAAAACTGTTTTTT. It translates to CASSFFSRGRREKLFF.

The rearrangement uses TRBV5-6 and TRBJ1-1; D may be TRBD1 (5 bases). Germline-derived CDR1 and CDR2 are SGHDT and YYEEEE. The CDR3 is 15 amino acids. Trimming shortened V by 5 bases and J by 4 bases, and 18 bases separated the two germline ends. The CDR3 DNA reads TGTGCCAGCAGTCTAAAAGGGGTTTTGAGCACTGAAGCTTTCTTT. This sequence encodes CASSLKGVLSTEAFF.

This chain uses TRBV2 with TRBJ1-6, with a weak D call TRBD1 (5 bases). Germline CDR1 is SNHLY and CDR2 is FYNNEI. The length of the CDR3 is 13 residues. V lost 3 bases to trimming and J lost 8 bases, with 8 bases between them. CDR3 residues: CASSDPGYSPLHF. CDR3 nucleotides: TGTGCCAGCAGTGACCCAGGGTATTCACCCCTCCACTTT.

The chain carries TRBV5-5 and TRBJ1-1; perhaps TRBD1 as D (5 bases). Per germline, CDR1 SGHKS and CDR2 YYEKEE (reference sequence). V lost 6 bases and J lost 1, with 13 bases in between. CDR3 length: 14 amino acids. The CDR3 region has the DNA TGTGCCAGCACCCCCCCAGGGTGGAACACTGAAGCTTTCTTT. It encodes CASTPPGWNTEAFF.

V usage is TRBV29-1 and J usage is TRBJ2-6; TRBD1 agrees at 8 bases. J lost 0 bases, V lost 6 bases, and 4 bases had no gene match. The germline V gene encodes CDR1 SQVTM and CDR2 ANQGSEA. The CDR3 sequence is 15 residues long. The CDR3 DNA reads TGCAGCGTACAGGGGGGAGGCTCTGGGGCCAACGTCCTGACTTTC. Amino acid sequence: CSVQGGGSGANVLTF.

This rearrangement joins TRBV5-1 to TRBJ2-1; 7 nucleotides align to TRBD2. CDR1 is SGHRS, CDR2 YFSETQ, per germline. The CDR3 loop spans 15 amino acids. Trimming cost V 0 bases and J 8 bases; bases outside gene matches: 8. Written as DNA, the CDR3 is TGCGCCAGCAGCTTGGTTGCCGGCCGGGAGGATGAGCAGTTCTTC. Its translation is CASSLVAGREDEQFF.